Shown below are 22 T cell receptor beta chains from a single sample sequenced in a study of identical twins. TCRdb analysed the 5' RACE reads with MiXCR anew, one entry per CDR3 protein. The table has about 390,000 distinct CDR3 sequences, roughly 10% seen once. The sample taken for sequencing was naive T cells sorted from blood. These receptors were obtained from a woman aged 45-65 years in good health.

There are many counts of this clonotype. The J gene is TRBJ2-1, the V gene TRBV6-5, with D unclear. With 2 bases removed from V and 6 bases from J, the gap between germline ends came to 11 bases. CDR3 length equals 14 residues. Germline CDR1 reads MNHEY; CDR2 reads SVGAGI. The CDR3 nucleotides are TGTGCCAGCAGTTACCTAGGTGCCCCCAATGAGCAGTTCTTC. It yields the protein CASSYLGAPNEQFF.

The rearrangement links TRBV10-3 to TRBJ2-5; the match to TRBD1 covers 9 bases. With V trimmed by 6 bases and J by 5 bases, 1 base remained unmatched. CDR1 and CDR2 (germline): ENHRY, SYGVKD. CDR3 length: 12 amino acids. CDR3 loop: CAIRGQGETQYF. The CDR3 DNA sequence: TGTGCCATCAGGGGACAGGGCGAGACCCAGTACTTC.

The genes are TRBV10-1 and TRBJ2-1, with D hard to call. Germline-derived CDR1 and CDR2 are WNHNN and SYGVQD (reference sequence). This CDR3 contains 14 residues. The V and J ends lost 4 bases and 1 base respectively, with 8 bases between them. This chain's CDR3 is CASSGSVSYNEQFF. In nucleotides, the CDR3 is TGCGCCAGCAGTGGAAGCGTATCCTACAATGAGCAGTTCTTC.

This clonotype turned up a few times. V and J are TRBV21-1 and TRBJ2-1; the listed D gene, TRBD2, was not tested against the DNA. TRBV21-1 is a pseudogene locus. The CDR3 loop spans 13 amino acids. This chain's CDR3 is CASSIPAGYEQFF. The CDR3 DNA is TGTGCCAGCAGCATCCCAGCGGGATATGAGCAGTTCTTC.

The sample holds a few counts of this clonotype. The chain employs TRBV20-1 and TRBJ2-5; D is perhaps TRBD1 or TRBD2 (5 bases each). The CDR3 runs 14 residues. Trimming took 0 bases from V and 2 from J, leaving 10 bases between them. Germline lookup yields CDR1 DFQATT and CDR2 SNEGSKA (reference sequence). CDR3 sequence reads: CSARDRDRQETQYF. The DNA of the CDR3 is TGCAGTGCTAGAGACCGGGACCGACAAGAGACCCAGTACTTC.

The chain has TRBV7-9 and TRBJ1-1; TRBD1 aligns across 8 bases. The trim removed 6 bases at V and 7 bases at J, leaving 7 bases unmatched. This CDR3 has 13 residues. CDR1 SEHNR and CDR2 FQNEAQ come from the germline V gene (reference sequence). CDR3: CASSYRGGNEAFF. CDR3 coding DNA: TGTGCCAGCAGTTACAGGGGGGGGAATGAAGCTTTCTTT.

There are a few counts of this clonotype. V and J are TRBV10-3 and TRBJ1-2; D possibly corresponds to TRBD1 (6 bases). Germline CDR1 is ENHRY and CDR2 is SYGVKD. The CDR3 spans 14 residues. V was pared by 6 bases and J by 5 bases, with 16 bases between. CDR3 coding DNA: TGTGCCATCAGCGATGACAGGATCTTTTATGGCTACACCTTC. This gives the protein CAISDDRIFYGYTF.

This clonotype was picked up a small number of times. The genes are TRBV24-1 and TRBJ2-2; TRBD1 matches 7 bases. Germline V gene data show CDR1 as KGHDR and CDR2 as SFDVKD. Trimming took 6 bases from V and 5 from J; bases not matched to a gene: 2. The CDR3 has 13 amino acids. Written as DNA, the CDR3 is TGTGCCACCAGTTCGACAGGGACCGGGGAGCTGTTTTTT. This encodes CATSSTGTGELFF.

This clonotype was counted only a few times. This CDR3 is CSAPRGGYNEQFF. CDR3 in DNA: TGCAGTGCCCCAAGGGGGGGCTACAATGAGCAGTTCTTC. The chain uses TRBV20-1 and TRBJ2-1, with a weak D call TRBD2 (7 bases). The CDR3 length is 13 residues. Germline values: CDR1 DFQATT, CDR2 SNEGSKA (reference sequence). Trimming left V 6 bases short and J 3 bases short, with 12 bases between.

About this clonotype itself: This may be a read error, as it is one base from a much larger clone. The chain carries TRBV11-3 and TRBJ2-7; D is possibly TRBD2 (5 bases). Germline lookup yields CDR1 SGHNT and CDR2 YENEEA. This CDR3 has 15 amino acids. CDR3 bases: TGTGCCAGCAGCTTAGCCCGGGGTAACTTCTACGACCAGTACTTC. Translating it yields CASSLARGNFYDQYF.

This clonotype was detected a few times. J is TRBJ1-5 and V is TRBV4-1; 9 bases are shared with TRBD1. V lost 1 base and J lost 0; bases outside the gene matches: 4. Germline V lookup: CDR1 MGHRA, CDR2 YSYEKL. The CDR3 is made up of 17 amino acids. The CDR3: CASSQVHRGLSNQPQHF. CDR3 in DNA: TGCGCCAGCAGCCAAGTTCACAGGGGGCTTAGCAATCAGCCCCAGCATTTT.

The chain combines TRBV7-9 with TRBJ2-1; 10 bases fit TRBD2. Germline V gene data show CDR1 as SEHNR and CDR2 as FQNEAQ (reference sequence). The CDR3 length is 16 residues. J was trimmed by 3 bases and V by 1 base; bases with no gene match: 3. DNA for the CDR3: TGTGCCAGCAGCTTAGTTAGACTAGCGGGCTACAATGAGCAGTTCTTC. The encoded protein is CASSLVRLAGYNEQFF.

This clonotype has a count of ten or more. The genes are TRBV11-2 and TRBJ1-5, with D unclear. Germline V gene lookup returns CDR1 SGHAT and CDR2 FQNNGV. The CDR3 extends over 13 amino acids. Trimming took 2 bases from V and 6 from J, leaving 8 bases between them. The CDR3 nucleotides are TGTGCCAGCAGCTTATGGGAGGCTCAGCCCCAGCATTTT. Protein product: CASSLWEAQPQHF.

In this sample, this clonotype turned up many times. This chain joins TRBV12-3 or TRBV12-4 and TRBJ2-1; D is ambiguous. V lost 1 base and J lost 3, with 7 bases in between. The CDR3 has 14 amino acids. The CDR3 loop is CASSLVVGYNEQFF. CDR3 DNA sequence: TGTGCCAGCAGTTTAGTGGTAGGCTACAATGAGCAGTTCTTC.

This clonotype turned up a few times. The V and J genes are TRBV7-2 and TRBJ2-2, with 11 bases that match TRBD2. Germline values: CDR1 SGHTA, CDR2 FQGNSA. The CDR3 extends over 16 amino acids. V trimming: 3 bases; J trimming: 4 bases; junction bases outside the gene matches: 4. The CDR3 DNA is TGTGCCAGCAGCTTTCCTAGCGGGAGGTTCACCGGGGAGCTGTTTTTT. Translating it yields CASSFPSGRFTGELFF. Combining the CDR3 with reference TRBV7-2 and TRBJ2-2 gives the whole variable domain GAGVSQSPSNKVTEKGKDVELRCDPISGHTALYWYRQSLGQGLEFLIYFQGNSAPDKSGLPSDRFSAERTGGSVSTLTIQRTQQEDSAVYLCASSFPSGRFTGELFFGEGSRLTVL.

Many counts were recorded for this clonotype. The chain employs TRBV20-1 and TRBJ2-5, with a tentative D call TRBD2 (5 bases). The V gene's germline CDR1 is DFQATT and CDR2 SNEGSKA (reference sequence). Trimming took off 6 bases at V and 3 bases at J, with 17 bases between the two ends. This CDR3 is 14 amino acids long. CDR3 DNA sequence: TGCAGTGCAACCCGGGATTACCAGAAAGAGACCCAGTACTTC. As protein: CSATRDYQKETQYF.

The chain recombines TRBV27 with TRBJ2-2; TRBD1 matches at 10 bases. Looked up from germline, CDR1 is MNHEY and CDR2 is SMNVEV (reference sequence). This CDR3 region has 14 residues. V lost 8 bases and J lost 8; bases outside the gene matches: 8. The CDR3 loop is CASSSGQGIGELFF. In DNA, the CDR3 is TGTGCCAGCTCCTCGGGACAGGGGATTGGGGAGCTGTTTTTT.

This clonotype occurred many times. The genes are TRBV3-1 and TRBJ2-3, with no clear D. This CDR3 has 14 amino acids. Trimming pared 0 bases from V and 4 bases from J, leaving 8 bases between. Germline V gene sequence: CDR1 LGHDT, CDR2 YNNKEL (reference sequence). CDR3: CASSQDLASDTQYF. DNA of the CDR3: TGTGCCAGCAGCCAAGATCTGGCGTCAGATACGCAGTATTTT.

J is TRBJ2-1 and V is TRBV12-3 or TRBV12-4; 9 nucleotides match TRBD2. The CDR3 has 14 residues. The V segment lost 5 bases and the J segment 7 bases; nucleotides outside the gene matches: 6. In DNA form, the CDR3 reads TGTGCCAGCAGTCAAGGACTAGCGAGAAATGAGCAGTTCTTC. It yields the protein CASSQGLARNEQFF.

This clonotype was counted many times. This rearrangement joins TRBV7-4 to TRBJ1-5; D not certain. The CDR3 has 16 residues. Deletions cut 5 bases from V and 0 bases from J, with 14 bases between. Germline CDR1 and CDR2: SGHVT and SQSDAQ. The CDR3 region has the DNA TGTGCCAGCAGCCCCGTCGGGCGGAATAGCAATCAGCCCCAGCATTTT. Its protein product is CASSPVGRNSNQPQHF.

This CDR3 is CASFLAGGLGGELFF. For the CDR3, the DNA is TGTGCCAGCTTCCTAGCGGGAGGGCTCGGCGGGGAGCTGTTTTTT. This chain uses TRBV12-3 or TRBV12-4 with TRBJ2-2; TRBD2 matches 12 bases. Germline trimming cut 8 bases from V and 7 bases from J; bases unmatched to any gene: 8. This CDR3 has 15 amino acids.

The chain is built from TRBV18 and TRBJ2-7, with 10 bases fitting TRBD1. V shed 3 bases and J 3 bases; nucleotides not matched to a gene: 2. This CDR3 is built from 14 residues. In germline, CDR1 is KGHSH, CDR2 LQKENI. CDR3 nucleotide sequence: TGTGCCAGCTCACCGGGACAGGGGCACTACGAGCAGTACTTC. The encoded protein is CASSPGQGHYEQYF.